This TCR beta chain was sequenced during a study of blood T cells in healthy people across ages. Then a second PCR, running roughly 7 to 11 cycles, was carried out with a sample-barcoded 5' primer and a J-beta primer mix. TCRdb re-derived calls from the 5' RACE reads in MiXCR, one entry per CDR3 protein. The sample holds over a million distinct CDR3 sequences; under 30% are singletons and the top ten take around 0.75%. The length of the CDR3 is 13 residues. V was trimmed by 6 bases and J by 3 bases, leaving 11 bases between them. Germline loops: CDR1 MNHNS, CDR2 SASEGT. These sequences were also reported in another study, on T cells of mothers and their children. From that report: Comparable shaping of TCR recombination output by thymic selection was observed in related and unrelated pairs.

The TCR comes from a girl aged 2 to 9 in good health. The V call is TRBV6-1, the J call TRBJ1-1; D remains ambiguous. The sample was blood. CDR3 coding DNA: TGTGCCAGCAGGAGGGAAGTTGACACTGAAGCTTTCTTT. Encoded protein: CASRREVDTEAFF.